The 15 T cell receptor beta chains presented below share a single source sample, sequenced in a study of CD8+ T cells in alopecia areata. Treatment noted: oral pan-JAK inhibitor, 5-10 mg twice daily. RNA extraction and reverse transcription yielded cDNA as sequencing template. Assay used: immunoSEQ multiplex PCR; TCRdb lists only in-frame clones, some missing. The table lists some 190,000 clones, over 60% of them singletons, with 1.2% in the top ten. The material was CD4+ T cells sorted from blood, obtained around week 44, from a patient treated with tofacitinib. These receptors came from a human donor with alopecia areata.

The gene calls are TRBV29-1 and TRBJ2-5; no reliable D call. CDR3 length equals 14 residues. Germline V gene data show CDR1 as SQVTM and CDR2 as ANQGSEA. Trimming took 4 bases from V and 5 from J, leaving 17 bases between them. The CDR3 sequence is CSVVGQAGTETQYF. CDR3 sequence (DNA): TGCAGCGTTGTAGGGCAGGCCGGTACGGAGACCCAGTACTTC.

The chain joins TRBV7-2 to TRBJ2-2; 9 bases map to TRBD1. Looked up from germline, CDR1 is SGHTA and CDR2 is FQGNSA. The CDR3 has 15 amino acids. Trimming removed 5 bases from V and 3 bases from J; junction bases left unmatched: 4. The CDR3 coding sequence is TGTGCCAGCAGCCCATGGACAGGGGACACCGGGGAGCTGTTTTTT. Protein: CASSPWTGDTGELFF. Based on the CDR3 plus reference TRBV7-2 and TRBJ2-2, the full variable domain is GAGVSQSPSNKVTEKGKDVELRCDPISGHTALYWYRQSLGQGLEFLIYFQGNSAPDKSGLPSDRFSAERTGGSVSTLTIQRTQQEDSAVYLCASSPWTGDTGELFFGEGSRLTVL.

This clone was found a few times. The chain joins TRBV29-1 to TRBJ2-1; D may be TRBD2 (6 bases). Germline-derived CDR1 and CDR2 are SQVTM and ANQGSEA. V lost 6 bases and J lost 6, with 21 bases in between. This CDR3 is 15 amino acids long. The chain's CDR3 is CSVEGWAGPSNEQFF. As DNA, the CDR3 is TGCAGCGTGGAGGGGTGGGCGGGCCCCTCCAATGAGCAGTTCTTC.

V gene TRBV30 combines with J gene TRBJ2-2; D is unresolved. Deletions cut 0 bases from V and 2 bases from J, with 13 bases between. CDR3 length: 16 residues. Germline loops: CDR1 GTSNPN, CDR2 SVGIG (reference sequence). The CDR3 region is CAWSVLLGINTGELFF. The CDR3 bases are TGTGCCTGGAGTGTACTGCTGGGTATCAACACCGGGGAGCTGTTTTTT.

In its sample, this clone was seen many times. This chain connects TRBV19 to TRBJ1-5, with D possibly matching TRBD1 (5 bases). The length of the CDR3 is 15 residues. Trimming removed 7 bases from V and 0 bases from J, with 13 bases in between. Germline CDR1 and CDR2: LNHDA and SQIVND (reference sequence). The CDR3 here is CASKRDDVSNQPQHF. In DNA, the CDR3 is TGTGCCAGTAAGCGGGACGACGTTAGCAATCAGCCCCAGCATTTT.

This clone was counted only a few times. This chain links TRBV7-8 with TRBJ1-1, with 9 bases aligning to TRBD1. With 0 bases clipped from V and 5 bases from J, the junction kept 7 bases outside the gene matches. Germline CDR1 SGHVS, CDR2 FQNEAQ. The CDR3 contains 16 residues. CDR3 region: CASSLARGQGGTEAFF. CDR3 DNA sequence: TGTGCCAGCAGCTTAGCGAGGGGACAGGGAGGGACTGAAGCTTTCTTT.

This clone occurred many times. The V gene is TRBV29-1, the J gene TRBJ1-2, with no clear D. Looked up from germline, CDR1 is SQVTM and CDR2 is ANQGSEA. V was trimmed by 3 bases and J by 1 base, leaving 12 bases between them. The CDR3 length is 14 residues. The CDR3 sequence is CSVEGGRDNYGYTF. CDR3 in DNA: TGCAGCGTTGAGGGCGGTAGGGATAACTATGGCTACACCTTC.

The gene calls are TRBV19 and TRBJ2-7, with D perhaps matching TRBD1 or TRBD2 (5 bases each). CDR3 length equals 13 residues. The ends were cut back, 6 bases at V and 4 bases at J, with 13 bases in the middle. CDR1 and CDR2 (germline): LNHDA, SQIVND (reference sequence). This CDR3 is CASSRPGPYEQYF. The DNA for the CDR3 is TGTGCCAGTAGCAGACCGGGACCTTACGAGCAGTACTTC.

The rearrangement joins TRBV15 to TRBJ1-4; a possible D gene is TRBD1 (5 bases). CDR3 length equals 14 residues. Germline V gene data show CDR1 as LNHNV and CDR2 as YYDKDF (reference sequence). Trimming shortened V by 5 bases and J by 8 bases, and 15 bases separated the two germline ends. In DNA form, the CDR3 reads TGTGCCACCAGCGAGCCCGGGGGTGACGAAAAACTGTTTTTT. Translating it yields CATSEPGGDEKLFF.

In its sample, this clone was seen once. This sequence joins TRBV4-3 and TRBJ1-6, with D possibly TRBD1 on 5 matching bases. V shed 1 base and J shed 7 bases, with 11 bases lying between them. From germline, CDR1 is LGHNA and CDR2 YSLEER. The CDR3 length is 15 residues. The CDR3 DNA reads as TGCGCCAGCAGCCAAGGGGGGACCTCCAATTCACCCCTCCACTTT. Protein product: CASSQGGTSNSPLHF.

Here the CDR3 DNA reads TGTGCCTGGACTCAGGGGGGCGGCAATCAGCCCCAGCATTTT. It is translated as CAWTQGGGNQPQHF. V gene TRBV30 combines with J gene TRBJ1-5; 7 nucleotides match TRBD1. This CDR3 comprises 14 residues. V lost 4 bases, J lost 2 bases, and 5 bases stayed unmatched. CDR1 and CDR2 from the germline V gene are GTSNPN and SVGIG (reference sequence).

The chain recombines TRBV11-2 with TRBJ2-7; 8 bases line up with TRBD2. This CDR3 has 14 amino acids. Germline CDR1 and CDR2: SGHAT and FQNNGV. V shed 5 bases, J shed 2 bases, and the junction held 5 bases outside the gene matches. The CDR3 reads CASSQGTRAYEQYF. CDR3 sequence (DNA): TGTGCCAGCAGCCAAGGGACTAGGGCCTACGAGCAGTACTTC.

This sequence joins TRBV7-3 and TRBJ2-2; possibly TRBD1 for D (5 bases). The germline V and J ends were trimmed by 2 bases and 2 bases, with 9 bases remaining between them. This CDR3 is 15 amino acids long. Germline V gene sequence: CDR1 SGHTA, CDR2 FQGTGA. The CDR3 protein is CASSLPQGNTGELFF. In nucleotides, the CDR3 is TGTGCCAGCAGCTTACCCCAGGGTAACACCGGGGAGCTGTTTTTT.

The rearrangement links TRBV25-1 to TRBJ1-5, with 7 bases matching TRBD1. The CDR3 consists of 13 residues. The germline V gene encodes CDR1 MGHDK and CDR2 SYGVNS. V was pared by 5 bases and J by 11 bases, with 9 bases of the junction left unmatched. The CDR3, as DNA: TGTGCCAGCAGTCCTACGTCAGGGGGAGCCCAGCATTTT. This translates into CASSPTSGGAQHF. The whole variable domain, filled in from reference TRBV25-1 and TRBJ1-5, reads EADIYQTPRYLVIGTGKKITLECSQTMGHDKMYWYQQDPGMELHLIHYSYGVNSTEKGDLSSESTVSRIRTEHFPLTLESARPSHTSQYLCASSPTSGGAQHFGDGTRLSIL.

The chain is built from TRBV27 and TRBJ1-5, with TRBD1 matching over 7 bases. The CDR3 covers 14 residues. Germline CDR1 and CDR2: MNHEY and SMNVEV (reference sequence). The V segment lost 5 bases and the J segment 7 bases; nucleotides outside the gene matches: 8. The CDR3 DNA reads TGTGCCAGCAGTCCCTCACAGGGGAACCAGCCCCAGCATTTT. It yields the protein CASSPSQGNQPQHF.